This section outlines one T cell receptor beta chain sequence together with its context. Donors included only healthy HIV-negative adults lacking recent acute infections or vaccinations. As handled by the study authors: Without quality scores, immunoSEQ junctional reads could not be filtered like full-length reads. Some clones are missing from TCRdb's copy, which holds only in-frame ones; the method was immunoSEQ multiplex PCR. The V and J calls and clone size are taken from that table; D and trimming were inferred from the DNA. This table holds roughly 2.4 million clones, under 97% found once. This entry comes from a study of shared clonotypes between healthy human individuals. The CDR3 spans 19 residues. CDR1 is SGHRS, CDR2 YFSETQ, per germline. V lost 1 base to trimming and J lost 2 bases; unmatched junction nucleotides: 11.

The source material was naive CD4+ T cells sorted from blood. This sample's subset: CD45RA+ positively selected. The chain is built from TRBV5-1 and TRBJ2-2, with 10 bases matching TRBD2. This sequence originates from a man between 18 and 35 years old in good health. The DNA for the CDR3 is TGCGCCAGCAGCTTGTCGACCAGCGGGGGGGCGGATAACACCGGGGAGCTGTTTTTT. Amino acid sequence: CASSLSTSGGADNTGELFF.